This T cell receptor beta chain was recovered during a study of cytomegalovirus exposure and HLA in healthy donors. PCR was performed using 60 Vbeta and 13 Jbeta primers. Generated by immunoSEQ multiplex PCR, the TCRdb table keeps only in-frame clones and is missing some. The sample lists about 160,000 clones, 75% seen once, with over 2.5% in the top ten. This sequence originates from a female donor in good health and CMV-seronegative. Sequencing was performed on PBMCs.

For the CDR3, the DNA is TGCGCCAGCAGTCTCGATTCCCCCGGGACAGCGAGATATGGCTACACCTTC. Protein: CASSLDSPGTARYGYTF. J is TRBJ1-2 and V is TRBV4-3, with 7 bases lining up with TRBD1. CDR1 and CDR2 from the germline V gene are LGHNA and YSLEER. Losses at the gene ends were 6 bases for V and 5 bases for J; bases not matched to a gene: 18. This CDR3 region has 17 residues.